One sample yielded the 2 T cell receptor beta chains listed below, sequenced in a study of early T cells in non-severe SARS-CoV-2 infection. TCRdb reprocessed the 5' RACE reads with MiXCR, giving one entry per CDR3 protein. The data contain about 30,000 distinct CDR3 sequences, about 6.1% of them seen just once; the ten biggest clones take up almost 6%. Sequencing was done on a sample of whole blood. The receptors come from an adult who was a healthcare worker with PCR-confirmed SARS-CoV-2 infection or an uninfected control (not recorded which).

This clonotype was observed at least ten times. V usage is TRBV19 and J usage is TRBJ2-7; D possibly corresponds to TRBD1 (5 bases). The CDR3 contains 14 residues. Trimming removed 3 bases at V and 5 bases at J, with 14 bases between. Germline CDR1 LNHDA, CDR2 SQIVND (reference sequence). CDR3 DNA sequence: TGTGCCAGTAGTATTGTCAGTTGGACACACGAGCAGTACTTC. Translating it yields CASSIVSWTHEQYF.

As DNA, the CDR3 is TGCGCCAGCAGTCAAGGGGACAGGGCCTACGAGCAGTACTTC. Amino acid sequence: CASSQGDRAYEQYF. The J gene is TRBJ2-7, the V gene TRBV23-1; the match to TRBD1 covers 9 bases. TRBV23-1 is an ORF; its function is uncertain. The ends lost 2 bases at V and 2 bases at J; junction bases unmatched: 1. This CDR3 spans 14 amino acids.